Sequencing of this T cell receptor (beta chain) was carried out in a study of technical replicates of blood from a handful of donors. Sequencing was performed with immunoSEQ multiplex PCR; in TCRdb, only in-frame clones are kept and a portion is missing. Among about 17,000 clones listed, over 65% were seen once. V lost 2 bases and J lost 6; bases outside the gene matches: 10. Germline assignment: CDR1 MNHNS and CDR2 SASEGT. The CDR3 sequence is 16 residues long. This clone was recorded once. The receptor was isolated from a human donor in good health. Some clones in this sample may be carry-over from other donors' samples. This chain uses TRBV6-1 with TRBJ1-5, with TRBD1 matching over 7 bases. The source material was PBMCs. CDR3 DNA sequence: TGTGCCAGCAGTGAACGTCGAGGGCCAGGGGGTCAGCCCCAGCATTTT. It encodes CASSERRGPGGQPQHF.